Below are 11 T cell receptor beta chains sequenced from a single sample in a study of blood T cell repertoires in COVID-19. Produced via immunoSEQ multiplex PCR; TCRdb's table is partial and in-frame only. The sample has some 350,000 clones; approximately 89% are singletons. The sample comprised PBMCs or T cells enriched from blood (not recorded which). The receptors were sampled from a man aged 25 to 45 who had recovered from COVID-19.

This sequence joins TRBV7-8 and TRBJ2-5, with 9 bases fitting TRBD2. V lost 3 bases to trimming and J lost 5 bases; unmatched junction nucleotides: 7. The CDR3 consists of 15 residues. Germline values: CDR1 SGHVS, CDR2 FQNEAQ. The CDR3 here is CASSLAAGGPETQYF. CDR3 sequence (DNA): TGTGCCAGCAGCTTGGCGGCGGGGGGGCCGGAGACCCAGTACTTC.

Worth noting for this clone: A read error may produce the germline difference seen at one junction end. This chain joins TRBV4-2 and TRBJ2-5; 11 bases are shared with TRBD2. CDR3 length: 18 amino acids. The germline V gene has CDR1 LGHNA and CDR2 YNFKEQ. The CDR3 nucleotides read TGTGCCCGCAGCCAAGATGGTAGCGGGGGGGGGAGACAAGAGACCCAGTACTTC. Translating gives CARSQDGSGGGRQETQYF.

The CDR3 DNA reads as TGTGCCAGCAGTTCCGACAGGAGCTCCTACAATGAGCAGTTCTTC. Protein product: CASSSDRSSYNEQFF. The gene calls are TRBV2 and TRBJ2-1; D is perhaps TRBD1 (6 bases). CDR1 is SNHLY and CDR2 is FYNNEI in the germline V gene. The CDR3 consists of 15 residues. With 5 bases removed from V and 0 bases from J, the gap between germline ends came to 11 bases. The entire variable domain, with the rest obtained from reference TRBV2 and TRBJ2-1, is as follows: EPEVTQTPSHQVTQMGQEVILRCVPISNHLYFYWYRQILGQKVEFLVSFYNNEISEKSEIFDDQFSVERPDGSNFTLKIRSTKLEDSAMYFCASSSDRSSYNEQFFGPGTRLTVL.

As for this clone: A read error may account for a junction end that differs from germline. The chain combines TRBV28 with TRBJ2-7, with D possibly TRBD2 on 6 matching bases. Looked up from germline, CDR1 is MDHEN and CDR2 is SYDVKM. CDR3 size: 13 residues. CDR3 nucleotide sequence: TGTGCCAGCAGTTTACCATCGGACTACCAGCAGTACTTC. Amino acid sequence: CASSLPSDYQQYF.

With regard to this clone: This sample also contains other DNA sequences that code for the same CDR3. The chain links TRBV5-1 to TRBJ2-7, with D unresolved. This CDR3 has 13 residues. The V end lost 0 bases, the J end lost 0 bases, and 4 bases lay between the germline ends. CDR1 and CDR2 from the germline V gene are SGHRS and YFSETQ. The CDR3 sequence is CASSLGSSYEQYF. The CDR3 DNA is TGCGCCAGCAGCTTGGGCAGCTCCTACGAGCAGTACTTC.

The chain uses TRBV7-9 and TRBJ2-1, with TRBD1 as a possible D gene (5 bases). Per the germline V gene, CDR1 is SEHNR and CDR2 is FQNEAQ (reference sequence). Trimming removed 2 bases from V and 3 bases from J, with 11 bases in between. CDR3 size: 15 residues. CDR3 DNA sequence: TGTGCCAGCAGCTTATCGGCAAGGGGCTACAATGAGCAGTTCTTC. Translating it yields CASSLSARGYNEQFF.

This chain uses TRBV21-1 with TRBJ2-7; TRBD2 is the table's D call and was not checked against the DNA. TRBV21-1 is noted as a pseudogene. This CDR3 comprises 11 residues. DNA for the CDR3: TGTGCCAGCAGCACCCTTCCCGAGCAGTACTTC. As protein: CASSTLPEQYF.

This chain uses TRBV27 with TRBJ1-2; D ambiguous. Germline V gives CDR1 MNHEY, CDR2 SMNVEV (reference sequence). The CDR3 is made up of 15 amino acids. The V gene lost 1 base and the J gene lost 4 bases, with 13 bases spanning the gap. The DNA for the CDR3 is TGTGCCAGCAGTTTATTCGGGTTTGCGTCCTATGGCTACACCTTC. It is translated as CASSLFGFASYGYTF.

This clone has a handful of counts. The rearrangement uses TRBV7-9 and TRBJ1-2, with D unresolved. This CDR3 has 12 residues. CDR1 SEHNR and CDR2 FQNEAQ come from the germline V gene (reference sequence). V was shortened by 1 base and J by 8 bases, with 8 bases between the two germline ends. CDR3 in DNA: TGTGCCAGCAGCTTAGTTAGCCGAGGCTACACCTTC. Its translation is CASSLVSRGYTF.

This sequence joins TRBV14 and TRBJ1-2, with D uncertain. In germline, CDR1 is SGHDN, CDR2 FVKESK. The CDR3 consists of 16 residues. Deletions cut 4 bases from V and 4 bases from J, with 19 bases between. Here the CDR3 DNA reads TGTGCCAGCAGCCCACCGGTCGGAGGGCAGTTCTATGGCTACACCTTC. Its protein product is CASSPPVGGQFYGYTF.

The chain has TRBV5-1 and TRBJ2-2; no firm D call. The CDR3 is 13 amino acids. V was shortened by 3 bases and J by 7 bases, with 10 bases between the two germline ends. The germline V gene has CDR1 SGHRS and CDR2 YFSETQ. CDR3 DNA sequence: TGCGCCAGCAGCTATGGTTCCAGCGGGGAGCTGTTTTTT. This encodes CASSYGSSGELFF.